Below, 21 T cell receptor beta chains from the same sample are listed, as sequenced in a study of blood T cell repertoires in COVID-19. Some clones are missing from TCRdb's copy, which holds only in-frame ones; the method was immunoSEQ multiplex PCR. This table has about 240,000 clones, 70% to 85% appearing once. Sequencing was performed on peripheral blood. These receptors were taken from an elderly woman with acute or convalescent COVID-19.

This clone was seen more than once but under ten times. The CDR3 DNA sequence: TGTGCCAGCAGCTTCGGGACTAGCGGGAGCAGCGGCACAGATACGCAGTATTTT. It specifies CASSFGTSGSSGTDTQYF. The chain recombines TRBV5-5 with TRBJ2-3; 14 nucleotides align to TRBD2. Trimming took 2 bases from V and 1 from J; bases not matched to a gene: 6. Germline CDR1 is SGHKS and CDR2 is YYEKEE (reference sequence). This CDR3 region has 18 residues.

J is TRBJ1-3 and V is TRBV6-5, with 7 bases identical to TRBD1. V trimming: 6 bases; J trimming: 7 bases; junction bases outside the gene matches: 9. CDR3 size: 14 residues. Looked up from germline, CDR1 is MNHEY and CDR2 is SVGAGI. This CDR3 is CASRETGRRNTIYF. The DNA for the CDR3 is TGTGCCAGCAGAGAGACAGGGAGGAGGAACACCATATATTTT.

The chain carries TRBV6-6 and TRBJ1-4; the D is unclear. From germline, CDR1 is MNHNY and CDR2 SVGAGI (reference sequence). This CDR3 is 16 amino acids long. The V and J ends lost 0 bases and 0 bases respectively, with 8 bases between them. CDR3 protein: CASSYSNSATNEKLFF. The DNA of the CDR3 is TGTGCCAGCAGTTACTCGAACTCCGCAACTAATGAAAAACTGTTTTTT.

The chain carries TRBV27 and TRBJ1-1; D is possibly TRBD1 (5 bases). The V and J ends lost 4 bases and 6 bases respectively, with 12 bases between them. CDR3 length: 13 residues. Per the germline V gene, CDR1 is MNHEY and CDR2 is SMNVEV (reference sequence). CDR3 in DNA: TGTGCCAGCAGTTCCTTCGGGGGTGCTGAAGCTTTCTTT. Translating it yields CASSSFGGAEAFF.

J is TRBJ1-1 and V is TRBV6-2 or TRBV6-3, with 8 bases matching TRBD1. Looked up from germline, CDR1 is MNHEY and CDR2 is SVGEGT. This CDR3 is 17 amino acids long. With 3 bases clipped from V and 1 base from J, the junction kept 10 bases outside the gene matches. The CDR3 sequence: CASSYETGVGKNTEAFF. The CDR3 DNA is TGTGCCAGCAGTTATGAGACAGGGGTGGGGAAGAACACTGAAGCTTTCTTT.

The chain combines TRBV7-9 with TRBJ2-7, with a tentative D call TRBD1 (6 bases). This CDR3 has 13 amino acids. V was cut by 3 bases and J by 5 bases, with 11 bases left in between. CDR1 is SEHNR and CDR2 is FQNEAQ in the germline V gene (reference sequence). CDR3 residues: CASSLSQGHEQYF. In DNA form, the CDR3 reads TGTGCCAGCAGCTTGTCACAGGGTCACGAGCAGTACTTC. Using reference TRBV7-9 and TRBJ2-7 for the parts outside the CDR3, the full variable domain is DTGVSQNPRHKITKRGQNVTFRCDPISEHNRLYWYRQTLGQGPEFLTYFQNEAQLEKSRLLSDRFSAERPKGSFSTLEIQRTEQGDSAMYLCASSLSQGHEQYFGPGTRLTVT.

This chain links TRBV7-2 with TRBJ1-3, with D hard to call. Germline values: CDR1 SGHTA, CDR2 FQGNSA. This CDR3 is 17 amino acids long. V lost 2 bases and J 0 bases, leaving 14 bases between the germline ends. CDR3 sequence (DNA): TGTGCCAGCAGCTTACGGTCGGTAGCTGGCTCTGGAAACACCATATATTTT. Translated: CASSLRSVAGSGNTIYF.

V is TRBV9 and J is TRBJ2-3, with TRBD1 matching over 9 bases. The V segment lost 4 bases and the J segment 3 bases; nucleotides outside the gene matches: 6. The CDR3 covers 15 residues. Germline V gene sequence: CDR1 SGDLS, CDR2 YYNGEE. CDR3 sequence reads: CASSIRQGGTDTQYF. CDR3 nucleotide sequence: TGTGCCAGCAGCATCCGACAGGGGGGAACAGATACGCAGTATTTT.

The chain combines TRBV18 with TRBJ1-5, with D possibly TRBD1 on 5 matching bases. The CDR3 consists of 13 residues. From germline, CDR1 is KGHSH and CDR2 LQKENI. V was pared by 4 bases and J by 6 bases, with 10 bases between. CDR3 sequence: CASSLQGGQPQHF. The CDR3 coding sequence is TGTGCCAGCTCACTGCAGGGTGGTCAGCCCCAGCATTTT.

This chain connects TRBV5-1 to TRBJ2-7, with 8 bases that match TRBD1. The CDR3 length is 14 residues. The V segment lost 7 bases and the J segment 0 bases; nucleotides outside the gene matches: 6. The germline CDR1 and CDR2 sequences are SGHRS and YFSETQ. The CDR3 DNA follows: TGCGCCAGCCGGACAGGGAGTAGCTCCTACGAGCAGTACTTC. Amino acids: CASRTGSSSYEQYF. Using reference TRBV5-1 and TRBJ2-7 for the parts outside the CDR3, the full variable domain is KAGVTQTPRYLIKTRGQQVTLSCSPISGHRSVSWYQQTPGQGLQFLFEYFSETQRNKGNFPGRFSGRQFSNSRSEMNVSTLELGDSALYLCASRTGSSSYEQYFGPGTRLTVT.

CDR3 sequence (DNA): TGTGCCAGCAGTCCCACCTTGGGGGCTATCGGGGAGCTGTTTTTT. Translation gives CASSPTLGAIGELFF. The rearrangement joins TRBV7-2 to TRBJ2-2, with TRBD1 as a possible D gene (6 bases). The CDR3 extends over 15 amino acids. Germline CDR1 reads SGHTA; CDR2 reads FQGNSA. Trimming took 6 bases from V and 7 from J, leaving 18 bases between them. The whole variable domain, remainder taken from reference TRBV7-2 and TRBJ2-2, is GAGVSQSPSNKVTEKGKDVELRCDPISGHTALYWYRQSLGQGLEFLIYFQGNSAPDKSGLPSDRFSAERTGGSVSTLTIQRTQQEDSAVYLCASSPTLGAIGELFFGEGSRLTVL.

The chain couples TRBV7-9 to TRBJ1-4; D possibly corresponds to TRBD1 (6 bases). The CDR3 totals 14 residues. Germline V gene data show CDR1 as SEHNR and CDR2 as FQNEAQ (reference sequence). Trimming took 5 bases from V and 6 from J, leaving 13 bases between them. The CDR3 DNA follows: TGTGCCAGCAGCCCGACAGGACCCTATGAAAAACTGTTTTTT. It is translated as CASSPTGPYEKLFF.

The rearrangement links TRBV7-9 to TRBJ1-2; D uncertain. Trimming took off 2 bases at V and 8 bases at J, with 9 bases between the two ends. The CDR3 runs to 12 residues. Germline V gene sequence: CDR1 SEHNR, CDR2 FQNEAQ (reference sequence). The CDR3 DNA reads TGTGCCAGCAGCTTACAAGGCAGGGGCTACACCTTC. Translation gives CASSLQGRGYTF.

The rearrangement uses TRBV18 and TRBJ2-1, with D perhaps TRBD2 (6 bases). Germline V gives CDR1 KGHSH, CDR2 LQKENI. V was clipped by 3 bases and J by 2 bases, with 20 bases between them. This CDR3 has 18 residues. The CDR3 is CASSPQKSGTRTYNEQFF. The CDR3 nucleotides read TGTGCCAGCTCACCCCAGAAGTCCGGGACTCGTACCTACAATGAGCAGTTCTTC.

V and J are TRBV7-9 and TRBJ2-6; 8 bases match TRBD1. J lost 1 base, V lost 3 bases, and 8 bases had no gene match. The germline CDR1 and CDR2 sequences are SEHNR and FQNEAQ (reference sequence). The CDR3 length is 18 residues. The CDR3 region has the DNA TGTGCCAGCAGCTTCGGGACAGGTTTCGGGTCTGGGGCCAACGTCCTGACTTTC. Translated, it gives CASSFGTGFGSGANVLTF.

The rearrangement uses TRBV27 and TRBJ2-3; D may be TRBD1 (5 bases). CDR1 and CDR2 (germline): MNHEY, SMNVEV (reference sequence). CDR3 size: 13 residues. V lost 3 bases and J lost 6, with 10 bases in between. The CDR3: CASSLQGFDTQYF. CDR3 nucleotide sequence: TGTGCCAGCAGTTTGCAGGGTTTCGATACGCAGTATTTT.

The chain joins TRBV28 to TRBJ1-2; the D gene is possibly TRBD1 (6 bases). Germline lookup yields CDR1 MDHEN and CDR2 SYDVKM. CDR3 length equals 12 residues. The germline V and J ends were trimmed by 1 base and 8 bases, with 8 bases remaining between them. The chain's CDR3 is CASSLYREGYTF. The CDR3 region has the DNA TGTGCCAGCAGTTTATACAGGGAGGGCTACACCTTC.

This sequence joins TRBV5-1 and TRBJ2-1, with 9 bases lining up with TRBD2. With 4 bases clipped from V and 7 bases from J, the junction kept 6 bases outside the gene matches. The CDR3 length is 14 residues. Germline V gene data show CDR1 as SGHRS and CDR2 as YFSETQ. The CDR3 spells CASSLAGSWNEQFF. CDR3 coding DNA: TGCGCCAGCAGCCTAGCGGGGTCGTGGAATGAGCAGTTCTTC.

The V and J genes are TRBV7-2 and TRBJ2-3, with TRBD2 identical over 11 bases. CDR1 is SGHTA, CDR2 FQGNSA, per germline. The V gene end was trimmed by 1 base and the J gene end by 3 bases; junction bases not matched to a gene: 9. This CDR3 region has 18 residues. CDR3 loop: CASSLGRLAGIGTDTQYF. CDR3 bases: TGTGCCAGCAGCTTAGGGAGACTAGCGGGAATCGGAACAGATACGCAGTATTTT.

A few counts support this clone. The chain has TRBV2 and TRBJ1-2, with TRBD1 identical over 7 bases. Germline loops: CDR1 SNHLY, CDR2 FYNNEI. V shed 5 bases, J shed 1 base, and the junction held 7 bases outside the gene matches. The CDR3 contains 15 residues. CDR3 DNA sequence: TGTGCCAGCAGTAGTACCGGGACAGATAACTATGGCTACACCTTC. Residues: CASSSTGTDNYGYTF.

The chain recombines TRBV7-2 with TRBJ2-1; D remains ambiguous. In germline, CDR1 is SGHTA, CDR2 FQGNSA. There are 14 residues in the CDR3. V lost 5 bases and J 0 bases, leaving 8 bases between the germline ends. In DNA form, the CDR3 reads TGTGCCAGCAGCCCGAAGAGCTCCTACAATGAGCAGTTCTTC. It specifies CASSPKSSYNEQFF.